The 7 T cell receptor beta chains listed next were all sequenced from one sample in a study of T-cell memory formation after mild COVID-19. MiXCR, applied by TCRdb to the 5' RACE reads, yields one record per CDR3 protein. The sample contains about 470,000 distinct CDR3 sequences, around a quarter of which appear only once. The sample taken for sequencing was PBMCs or a T cell subset sorted from them (not recorded which). The receptor set was obtained from an adult woman who had mild COVID-19 (a few samples of this study predate the infection). Cell type and time point are not known.

The chain has TRBV4-2 and TRBJ2-1, with 10 bases aligning to TRBD2. The J segment lost 0 bases and the V segment lost 0 bases, leaving 11 bases of the junction unmatched. The CDR3 sequence is 20 residues long. The germline gives CDR1 LGHNA, CDR2 YNFKEQ. CDR3 sequence (DNA): TGTGCCAGCAGCCAAGAGAGTCCCCTTACTAGCGGGAACTCCTACAATGAGCAGTTCTTC. It yields the protein CASSQESPLTSGNSYNEQFF.

This clonotype was observed a few times. The chain combines TRBV5-1 with TRBJ2-2; no firm D call. The germline V and J ends were trimmed by 1 base and 0 bases, with 10 bases remaining between them. CDR1 SGHRS and CDR2 YFSETQ come from the germline V gene. The CDR3 has 16 amino acids. In DNA form, the CDR3 reads TGCGCCAGCAGCTTGTGGGCCGGCCCGAACACCGGGGAGCTGTTTTTT. Amino acids: CASSLWAGPNTGELFF.

CDR3 sequence (DNA): TGTGCCAGCACCTCCGGACAGGGAGCTTTCTTT. This sequence encodes CASTSGQGAFF. V gene TRBV7-9 combines with J gene TRBJ1-1; 8 bases map to TRBD1. From germline, CDR1 is SEHNR and CDR2 FQNEAQ (reference sequence). The CDR3 extends over 11 amino acids. J was trimmed by 10 bases and V by 7 bases; bases with no gene match: 5.

The V call is TRBV29-1, the J call TRBJ2-3, with TRBD1 as a possible D gene (5 bases). The V gene's germline CDR1 is SQVTM and CDR2 ANQGSEA. Trimming stripped 6 bases from V and 1 base from J, with 14 bases between. This CDR3 spans 14 amino acids. CDR3 in amino acids: CSVDSPQGTDTQYF. As DNA, the CDR3 is TGCAGCGTAGACAGTCCTCAGGGCACAGATACGCAGTATTTT.

The V gene is TRBV18, the J gene TRBJ1-2; D unclear. The length of the CDR3 is 12 residues. Germline-derived CDR1 and CDR2 are KGHSH and LQKENI. V lost 3 bases, J lost 6 bases, and 8 bases lay in between. The CDR3 nucleotides are TGTGCCAGCTCACCTCAAATGGATGGCTACACCTTC. Protein: CASSPQMDGYTF.

V is TRBV4-2 and J is TRBJ1-2; D is perhaps TRBD1 (6 bases). The CDR3 has 16 amino acids. Looked up from germline, CDR1 is LGHNA and CDR2 is YNFKEQ. V shed 0 bases and J shed 7 bases, with 18 bases lying between them. The CDR3 sequence: CASSQEQGLAGGGYTF. DNA for the CDR3: TGTGCCAGCAGCCAAGAACAGGGACTCGCTGGGGGTGGCTACACCTTC.

This clonotype turned up a few times. The chain joins TRBV5-5 to TRBJ2-7; D not certain. Germline CDR1 and CDR2: SGHKS and YYEKEE (reference sequence). This CDR3 has 16 residues. V dropped 2 bases and J dropped 4 bases, with 19 bases sitting between them. The CDR3 spells CASSFNNIDGLYEQYF. In nucleotides, the CDR3 is TGTGCCAGCAGCTTCAATAATATAGACGGTTTATACGAGCAGTACTTC.